This TCR beta chain was recovered during a study of glioma-infiltrating T cells. By its share, this clonotype is medium-sized. Its antigen is not identified. Amplification of TCR alpha and beta CDR3 regions from RNA used iRepertoire nested multiplex PCR. TCRdb ran MiXCR on the multiplex PCR reads and lists one entry per CDR3 protein. This table has 9,500 to 15,000 distinct CDR3 sequences, about a quarter appearing once. The germline V gene encodes CDR1 SEHNR and CDR2 FQNEAQ (reference sequence). V lost 6 bases and J lost 3; bases outside the gene matches: 11. The CDR3 consists of 17 residues. Study observations and caveats: Gliomas, especially low-grade, showed above-expected tissue-blood divergence; non-neoplastic patients showed below.

The rearrangement uses TRBV7-9 and TRBJ2-2; 9 bases fit TRBD1. Sequencing was performed on glioma tissue, nonneoplastic brain tissue, or PBMCs (not recorded which). This TCR was recovered from a human donor with low-grade glioma or glioblastoma, undergoing nonglioma brain surgery, or in good health (not recorded which). The CDR3 DNA is TGTGCCAGCAGATTGGACAGGGGCGCTCCCGACACCGGGGAGCTGTTTTTT. Translation: CASRLDRGAPDTGELFF.